These T cell receptor beta chains were read from a single sample in a study of T cell responses to AZD1222 COVID-19 vaccine. Data came from immunoSEQ multiplex PCR; TCRdb stores just in-frame clones and leaves some out. Among under 200,000 clones, approximately 90% were seen once, and the ten largest hold 1.3%. Sequencing used peripheral blood, obtained 28 days after the second AZD1222 dose. The source is an adult who received the AZD1222 COVID-19 vaccine. Both conserved end residues are trimmed from each CDR3.

J gene,V gene,CDR3 protein
TRBJ2-7,TRBV19,ASSISRLAGHYEQY
TRBJ2-1,TRBV9,ASSAAGTPYNEQF
TRBJ2-7,TRBV5-1,ASRLSGTGAYEQY
TRBJ2-2,TRBV29-1,SVTSGSLNTGELF
TRBJ2-3,TRBV4-1,ASSQERDFTDTQY
TRBJ1-1,TRBV7-2,ASSLSGNTEAF
TRBJ2-5,TRBV4-3,ASSQVGPVAGGGETQY
TRBJ2-1,TRBV11-3,ASSSRLAGGGNEQF
TRBJ2-7,TRBV6-1,ASSEVGSGGDYEQY
TRBJ1-4,TRBV19,ASSLGTRLF
TRBJ1-6,TRBV7-9,ASMRSRGNSPLH
TRBJ2-5,TRBV5-1,ASSPNAGWGETQY
TRBJ2-7,TRBV5-1,ASSLGTGGQYEQY
TRBJ1-5,TRBV19,ASSMDLSNQPQH
TRBJ1-1,TRBV10-3,AIQGDLNTEAF
TRBJ1-1,TRBV7-5,ARRTQVSIGTEAF
TRBJ2-1,TRBV4-2,ASSQDKAPNYNEQF
TRBJ1-2,TRBV7-9,ASSQDRGGYT
TRBJ2-5,TRBV27,ASSLSGTQY
TRBJ2-2,TRBV27,ASSPYQEGTGELF
TRBJ2-3,TRBV3-1/TRBV3-2,ASSATASGGGTDTQY
TRBJ2-7,TRBV3-1/TRBV3-2,ASSLHGASYEQY
TRBJ1-1,TRBV10-2,ASSESGREPEAF
TRBJ2-1,TRBV4-2,ASSQDVDSSSYNEQF
TRBJ1-4,TRBV5-1,ASSNGPHYSNEKLF
TRBJ2-1,TRBV9,ASSVVQEDEQF
TRBJ1-3,TRBV3-1/TRBV3-2,ASSPGKAGAGNTIY
TRBJ1-3,TRBV28,ASSRALTGIGNTIY
TRBJ2-5,TRBV4-2,ASSQDKARREETQY
TRBJ1-4,TRBV9,ASSAGTNQDNEKLF
TRBJ1-1,TRBV2,ASSGSFGDGAEAF
TRBJ2-6,TRBV6-2/TRBV6-3,ASSYSSSSSGANVLT
TRBJ2-3,TRBV15,ATSRDILWGATDTQY
TRBJ1-5,TRBV7-2,ASSPQTGLDQPQH
TRBJ2-6,TRBV11-3,ASSPGTGTTGANVLT
TRBJ2-3,TRBV30,AWSAPGLAGTDTQY
TRBJ2-1,TRBV5-8,ASSLGAGGPEQF
TRBJ2-1,TRBV30,AWSLSGGDEQF
TRBJ2-5,TRBV27,ASSLMPQETQY
TRBJ2-5,TRBV15,ATSPQGVETQY
TRBJ2-7,TRBV15,ATSREPGTGLYEQY
TRBJ1-2,TRBV6-1,ASSEVEGGYT
TRBJ1-4,TRBV7-2,ASSPIRGQNEKLF
TRBJ2-5,TRBV7-8,ASSPRRLAVQETQY
TRBJ2-7,TRBV7-2,ASSLSRAGGPFYEQY
TRBJ2-3,TRBV5-6,ASSPRQTYTDTQY
TRBJ1-1,TRBV30,AWSARVTEAF
TRBJ1-1,TRBV19,ASSITLNTEAF